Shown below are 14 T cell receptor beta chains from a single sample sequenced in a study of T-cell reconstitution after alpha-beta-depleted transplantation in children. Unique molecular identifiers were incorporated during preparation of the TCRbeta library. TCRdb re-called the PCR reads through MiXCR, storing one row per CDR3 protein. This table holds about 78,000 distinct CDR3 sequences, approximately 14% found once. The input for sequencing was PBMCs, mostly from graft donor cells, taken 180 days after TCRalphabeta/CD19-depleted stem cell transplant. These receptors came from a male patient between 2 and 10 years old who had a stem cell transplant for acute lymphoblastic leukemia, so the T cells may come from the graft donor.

CDR3 sequence reads: CASSFIGINYGYTF. DNA of the CDR3: TGTGCCAGCAGCTTCATAGGGATCAACTATGGCTACACCTTC. This chain uses TRBV5-4 with TRBJ1-2, with D uncertain. The CDR3 length is 14 residues. V lost 2 bases, J lost 2 bases, and 10 bases lay in between. Germline lookup yields CDR1 SGHNT and CDR2 YYREEE (reference sequence).

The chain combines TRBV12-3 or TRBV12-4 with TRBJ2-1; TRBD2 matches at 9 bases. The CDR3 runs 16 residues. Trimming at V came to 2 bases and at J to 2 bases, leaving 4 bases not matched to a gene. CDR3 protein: CASSLSREGTYNEQFF. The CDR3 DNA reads TGTGCCAGCAGTTTATCGCGGGAGGGGACCTACAATGAGCAGTTCTTC.

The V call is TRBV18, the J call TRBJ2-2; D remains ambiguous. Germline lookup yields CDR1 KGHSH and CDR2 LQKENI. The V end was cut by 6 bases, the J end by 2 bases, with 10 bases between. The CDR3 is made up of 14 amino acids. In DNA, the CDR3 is TGTGCCAGCTCCCCGACGAAAAACACCGGGGAGCTGTTTTTT. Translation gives CASSPTKNTGELFF.

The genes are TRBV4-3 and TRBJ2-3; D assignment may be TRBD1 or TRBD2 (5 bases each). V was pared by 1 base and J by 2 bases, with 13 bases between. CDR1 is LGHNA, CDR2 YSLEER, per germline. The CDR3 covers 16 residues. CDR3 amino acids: CASSQVDGAPTDTQYF. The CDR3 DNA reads TGCGCCAGCAGCCAAGTAGACGGGGCCCCCACAGATACGCAGTATTTT.

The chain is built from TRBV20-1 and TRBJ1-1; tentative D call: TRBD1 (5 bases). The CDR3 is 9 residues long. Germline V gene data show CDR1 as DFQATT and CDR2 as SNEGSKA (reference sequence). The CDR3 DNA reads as TGCAGGCCCGACAGCGAGGCTTTCTTT. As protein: CRPDSEAFF.

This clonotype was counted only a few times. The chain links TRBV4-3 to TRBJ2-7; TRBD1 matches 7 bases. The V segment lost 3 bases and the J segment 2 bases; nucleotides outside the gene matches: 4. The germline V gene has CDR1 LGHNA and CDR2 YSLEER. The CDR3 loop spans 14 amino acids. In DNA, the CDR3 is TGCGCCAGCAGCCACTCGGACAGGACCTACGAGCAGTACTTC. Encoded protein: CASSHSDRTYEQYF.

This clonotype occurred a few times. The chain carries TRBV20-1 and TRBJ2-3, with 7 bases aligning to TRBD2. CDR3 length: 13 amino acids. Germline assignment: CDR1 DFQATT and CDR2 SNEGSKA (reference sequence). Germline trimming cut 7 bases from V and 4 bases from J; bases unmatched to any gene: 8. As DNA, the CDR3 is TGCAGTGGCCAAAAGGGGAGGGCAGATACGCAGTATTTT. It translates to CSGQKGRADTQYF.

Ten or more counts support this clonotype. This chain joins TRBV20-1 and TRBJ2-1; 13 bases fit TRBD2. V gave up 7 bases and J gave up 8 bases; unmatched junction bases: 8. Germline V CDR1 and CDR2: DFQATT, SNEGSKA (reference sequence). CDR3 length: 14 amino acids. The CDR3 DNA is TGCAGTGTCCACACTAGCGGGAGGGCCCATGAGCAGTTCTTC. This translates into CSVHTSGRAHEQFF.

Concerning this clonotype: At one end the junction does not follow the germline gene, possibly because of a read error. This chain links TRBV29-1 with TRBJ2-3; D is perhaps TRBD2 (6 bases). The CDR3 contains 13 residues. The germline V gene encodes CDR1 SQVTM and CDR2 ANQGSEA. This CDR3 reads CSVEGGNTDTQCF. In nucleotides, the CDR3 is TGCAGCGTTGAGGGAGGAAACACAGATACGCAGTGTTTT.

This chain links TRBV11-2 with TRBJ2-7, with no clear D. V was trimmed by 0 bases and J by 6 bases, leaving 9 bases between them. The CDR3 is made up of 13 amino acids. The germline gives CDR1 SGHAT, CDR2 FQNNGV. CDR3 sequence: CASSLDPYSEQYF. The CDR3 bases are TGTGCCAGCAGCTTAGACCCCTACTCCGAGCAGTACTTC.

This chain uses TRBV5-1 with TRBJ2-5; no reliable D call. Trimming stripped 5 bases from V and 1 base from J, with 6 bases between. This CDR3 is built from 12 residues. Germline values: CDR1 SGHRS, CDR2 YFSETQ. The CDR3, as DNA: TGCGCCAGCAGGTGGTCCCAAGAGACCCAGTACTTC. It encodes CASRWSQETQYF.

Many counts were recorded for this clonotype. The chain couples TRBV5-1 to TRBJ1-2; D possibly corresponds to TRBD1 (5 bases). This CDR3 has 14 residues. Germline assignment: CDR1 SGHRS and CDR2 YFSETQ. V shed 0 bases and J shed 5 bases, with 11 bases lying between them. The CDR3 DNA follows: TGCGCCAGCAGCTTGGCAGGGATTTCATATGGCTACACCTTC. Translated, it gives CASSLAGISYGYTF.

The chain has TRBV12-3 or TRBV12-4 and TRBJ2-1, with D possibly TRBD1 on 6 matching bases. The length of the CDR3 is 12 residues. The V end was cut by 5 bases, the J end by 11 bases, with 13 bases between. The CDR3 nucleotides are TGTGCCAGCAGTCCTAGGGGGTTTCAGCAGTTCTTC. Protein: CASSPRGFQQFF.

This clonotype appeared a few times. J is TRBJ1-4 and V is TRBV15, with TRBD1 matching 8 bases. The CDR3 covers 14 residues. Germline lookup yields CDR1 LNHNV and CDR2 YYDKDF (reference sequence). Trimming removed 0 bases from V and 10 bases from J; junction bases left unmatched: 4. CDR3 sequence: CATSRERQGAKLFF. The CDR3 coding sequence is TGTGCCACCAGCAGAGAGCGGCAGGGGGCAAAACTGTTTTTT.